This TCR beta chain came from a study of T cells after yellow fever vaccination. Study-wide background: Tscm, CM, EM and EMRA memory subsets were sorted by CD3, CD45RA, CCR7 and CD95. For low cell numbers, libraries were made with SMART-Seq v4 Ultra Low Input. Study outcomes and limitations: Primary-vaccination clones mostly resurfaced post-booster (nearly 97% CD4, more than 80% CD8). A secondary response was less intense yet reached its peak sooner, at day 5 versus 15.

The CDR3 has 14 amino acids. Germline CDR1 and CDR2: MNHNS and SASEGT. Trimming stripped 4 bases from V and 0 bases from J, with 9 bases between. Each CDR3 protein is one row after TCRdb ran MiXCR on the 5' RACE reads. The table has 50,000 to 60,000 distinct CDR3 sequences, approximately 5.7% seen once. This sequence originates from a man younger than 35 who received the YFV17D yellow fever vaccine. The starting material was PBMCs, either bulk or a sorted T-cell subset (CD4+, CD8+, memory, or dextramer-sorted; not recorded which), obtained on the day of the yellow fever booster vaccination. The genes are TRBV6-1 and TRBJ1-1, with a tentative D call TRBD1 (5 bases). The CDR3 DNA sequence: TGTGCCAGCAGTGTCGGGACGGTGAACACTGAAGCTTTCTTT. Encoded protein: CASSVGTVNTEAFF.